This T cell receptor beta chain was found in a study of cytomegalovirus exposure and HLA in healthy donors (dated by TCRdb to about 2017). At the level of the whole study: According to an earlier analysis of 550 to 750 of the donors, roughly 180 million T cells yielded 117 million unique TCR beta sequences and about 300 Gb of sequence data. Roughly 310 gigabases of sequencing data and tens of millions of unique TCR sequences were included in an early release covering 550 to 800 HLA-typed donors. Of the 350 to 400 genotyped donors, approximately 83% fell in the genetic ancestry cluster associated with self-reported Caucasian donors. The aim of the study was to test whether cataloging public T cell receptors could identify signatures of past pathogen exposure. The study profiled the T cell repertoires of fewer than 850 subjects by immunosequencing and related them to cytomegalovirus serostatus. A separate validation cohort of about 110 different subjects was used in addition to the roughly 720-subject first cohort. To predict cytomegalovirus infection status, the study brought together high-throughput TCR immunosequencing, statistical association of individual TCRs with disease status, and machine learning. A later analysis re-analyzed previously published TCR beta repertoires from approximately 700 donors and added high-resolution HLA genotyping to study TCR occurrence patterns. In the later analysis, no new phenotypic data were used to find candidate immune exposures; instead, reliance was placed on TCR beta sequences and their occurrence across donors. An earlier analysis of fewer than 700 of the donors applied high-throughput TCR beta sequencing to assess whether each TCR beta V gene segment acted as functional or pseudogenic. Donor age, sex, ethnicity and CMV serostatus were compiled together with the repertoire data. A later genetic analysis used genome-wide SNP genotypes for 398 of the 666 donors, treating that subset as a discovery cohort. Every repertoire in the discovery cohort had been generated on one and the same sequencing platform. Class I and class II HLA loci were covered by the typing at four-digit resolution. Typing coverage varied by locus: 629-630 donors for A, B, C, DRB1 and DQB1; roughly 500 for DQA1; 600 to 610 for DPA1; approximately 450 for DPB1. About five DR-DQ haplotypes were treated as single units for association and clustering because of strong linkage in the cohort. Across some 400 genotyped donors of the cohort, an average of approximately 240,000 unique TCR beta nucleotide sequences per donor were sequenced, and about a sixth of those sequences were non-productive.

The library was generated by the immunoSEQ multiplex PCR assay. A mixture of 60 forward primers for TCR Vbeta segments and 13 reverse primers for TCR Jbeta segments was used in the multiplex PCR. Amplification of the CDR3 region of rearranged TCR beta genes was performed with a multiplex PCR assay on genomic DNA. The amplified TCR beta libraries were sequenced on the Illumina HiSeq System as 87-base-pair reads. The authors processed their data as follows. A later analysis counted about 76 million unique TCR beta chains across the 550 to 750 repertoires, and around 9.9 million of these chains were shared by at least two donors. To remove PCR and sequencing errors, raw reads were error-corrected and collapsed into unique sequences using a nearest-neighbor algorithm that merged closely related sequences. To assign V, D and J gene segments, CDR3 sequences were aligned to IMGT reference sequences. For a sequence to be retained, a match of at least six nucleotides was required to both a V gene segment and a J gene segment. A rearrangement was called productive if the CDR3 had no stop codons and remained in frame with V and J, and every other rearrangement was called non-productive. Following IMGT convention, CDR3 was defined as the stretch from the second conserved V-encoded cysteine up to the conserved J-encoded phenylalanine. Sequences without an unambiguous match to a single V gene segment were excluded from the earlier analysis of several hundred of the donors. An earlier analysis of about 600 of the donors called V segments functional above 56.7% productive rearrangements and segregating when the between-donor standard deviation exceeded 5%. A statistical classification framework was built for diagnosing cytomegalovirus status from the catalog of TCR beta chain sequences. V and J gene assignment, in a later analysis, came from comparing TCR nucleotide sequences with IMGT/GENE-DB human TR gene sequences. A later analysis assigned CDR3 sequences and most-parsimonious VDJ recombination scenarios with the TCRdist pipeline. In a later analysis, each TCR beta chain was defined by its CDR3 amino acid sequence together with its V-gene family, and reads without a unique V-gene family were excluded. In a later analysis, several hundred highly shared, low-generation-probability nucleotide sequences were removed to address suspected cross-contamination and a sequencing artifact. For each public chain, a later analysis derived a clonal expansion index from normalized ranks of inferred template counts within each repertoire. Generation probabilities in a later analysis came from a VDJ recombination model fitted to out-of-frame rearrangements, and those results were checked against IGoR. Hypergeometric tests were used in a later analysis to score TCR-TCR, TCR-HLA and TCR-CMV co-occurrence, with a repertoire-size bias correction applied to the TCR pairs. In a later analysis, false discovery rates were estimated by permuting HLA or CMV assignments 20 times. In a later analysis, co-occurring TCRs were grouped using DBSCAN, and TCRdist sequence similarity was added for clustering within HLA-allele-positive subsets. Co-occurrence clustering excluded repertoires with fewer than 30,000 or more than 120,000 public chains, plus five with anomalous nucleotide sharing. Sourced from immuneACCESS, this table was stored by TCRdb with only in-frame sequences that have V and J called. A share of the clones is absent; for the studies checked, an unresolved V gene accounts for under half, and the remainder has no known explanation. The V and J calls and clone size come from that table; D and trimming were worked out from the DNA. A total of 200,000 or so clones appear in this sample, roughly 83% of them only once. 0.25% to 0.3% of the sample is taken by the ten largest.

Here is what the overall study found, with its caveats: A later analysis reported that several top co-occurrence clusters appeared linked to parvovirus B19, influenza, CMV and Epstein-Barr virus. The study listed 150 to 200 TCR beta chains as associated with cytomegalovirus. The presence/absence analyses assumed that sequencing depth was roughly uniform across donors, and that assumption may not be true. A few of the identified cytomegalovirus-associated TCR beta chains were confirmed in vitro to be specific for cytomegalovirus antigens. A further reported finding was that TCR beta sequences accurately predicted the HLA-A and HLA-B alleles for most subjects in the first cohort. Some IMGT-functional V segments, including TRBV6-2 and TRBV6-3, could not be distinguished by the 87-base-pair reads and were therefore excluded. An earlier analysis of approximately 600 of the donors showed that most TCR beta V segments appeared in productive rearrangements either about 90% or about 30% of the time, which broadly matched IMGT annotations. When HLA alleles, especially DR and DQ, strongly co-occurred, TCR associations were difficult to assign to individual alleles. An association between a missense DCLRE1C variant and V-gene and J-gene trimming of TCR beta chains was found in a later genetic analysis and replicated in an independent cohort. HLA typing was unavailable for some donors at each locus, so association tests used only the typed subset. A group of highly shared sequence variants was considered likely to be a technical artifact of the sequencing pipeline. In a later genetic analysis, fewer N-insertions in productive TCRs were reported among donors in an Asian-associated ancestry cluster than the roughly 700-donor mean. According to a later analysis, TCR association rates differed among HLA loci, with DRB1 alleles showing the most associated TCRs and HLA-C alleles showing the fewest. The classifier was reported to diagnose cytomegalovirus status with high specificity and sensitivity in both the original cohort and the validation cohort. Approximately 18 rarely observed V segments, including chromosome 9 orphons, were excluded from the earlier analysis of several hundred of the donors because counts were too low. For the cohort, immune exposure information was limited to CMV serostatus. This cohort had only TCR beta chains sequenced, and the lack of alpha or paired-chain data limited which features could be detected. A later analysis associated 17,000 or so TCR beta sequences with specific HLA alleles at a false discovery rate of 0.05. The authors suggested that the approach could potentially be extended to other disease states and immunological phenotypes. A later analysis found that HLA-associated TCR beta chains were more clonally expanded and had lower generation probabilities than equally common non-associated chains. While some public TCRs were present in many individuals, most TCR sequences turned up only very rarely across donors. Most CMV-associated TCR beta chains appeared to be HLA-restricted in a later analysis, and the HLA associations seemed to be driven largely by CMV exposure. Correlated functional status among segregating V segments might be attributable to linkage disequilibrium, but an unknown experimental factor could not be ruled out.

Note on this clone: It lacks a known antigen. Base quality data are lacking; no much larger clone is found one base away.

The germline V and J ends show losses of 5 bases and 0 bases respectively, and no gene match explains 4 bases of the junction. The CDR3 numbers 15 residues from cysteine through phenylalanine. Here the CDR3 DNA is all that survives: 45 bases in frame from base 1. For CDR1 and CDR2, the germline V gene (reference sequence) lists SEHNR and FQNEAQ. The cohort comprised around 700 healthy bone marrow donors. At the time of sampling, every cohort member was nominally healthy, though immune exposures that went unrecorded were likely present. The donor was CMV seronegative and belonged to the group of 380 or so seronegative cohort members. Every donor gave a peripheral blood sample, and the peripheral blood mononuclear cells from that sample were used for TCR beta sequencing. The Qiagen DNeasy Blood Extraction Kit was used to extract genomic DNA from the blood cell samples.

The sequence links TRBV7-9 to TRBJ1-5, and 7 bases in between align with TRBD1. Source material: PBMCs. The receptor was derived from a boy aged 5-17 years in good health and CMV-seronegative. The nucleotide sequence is TGTGCCAGCAGCGAGGGGACAGATAGCAATCAGCCCCAGCATTTT. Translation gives CASSEGTDSNQPQHF.